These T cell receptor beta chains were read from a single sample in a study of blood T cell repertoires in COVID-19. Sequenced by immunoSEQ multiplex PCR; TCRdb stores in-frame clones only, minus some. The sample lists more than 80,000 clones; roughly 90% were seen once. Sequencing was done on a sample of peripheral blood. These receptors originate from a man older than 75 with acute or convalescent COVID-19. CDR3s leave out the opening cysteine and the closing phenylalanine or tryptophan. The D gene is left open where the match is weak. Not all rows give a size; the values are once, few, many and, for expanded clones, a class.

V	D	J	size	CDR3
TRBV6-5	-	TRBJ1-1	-	ASSPYRQSPGEAF
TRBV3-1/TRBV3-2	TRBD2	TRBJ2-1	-	ASSKPGLATNEQF
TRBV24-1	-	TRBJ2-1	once	ATSETTGRGSYNEQF
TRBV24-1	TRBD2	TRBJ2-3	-	ATSWTSGVCTDTQY
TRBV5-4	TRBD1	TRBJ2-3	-	ASNNPDRADTQY
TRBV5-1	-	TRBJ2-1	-	ASSSDRNEQF
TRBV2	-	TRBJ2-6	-	ASTRQGRGSGANVLT
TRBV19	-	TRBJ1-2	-	ASSSSINGDGYT
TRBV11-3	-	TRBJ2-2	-	ASSLVSNAGELF
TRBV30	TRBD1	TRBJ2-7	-	ACGTGSGEQY
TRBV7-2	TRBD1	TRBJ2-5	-	ASSLARGNQETQY
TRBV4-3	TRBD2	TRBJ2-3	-	ASSQVAGTSAGSSTDTQY
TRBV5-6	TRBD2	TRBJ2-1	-	ASSFSGTPYNEQF
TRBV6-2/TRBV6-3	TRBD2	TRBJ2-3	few	ASSLDGRSGDTQY
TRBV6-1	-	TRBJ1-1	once	ASSDRLDTEAF
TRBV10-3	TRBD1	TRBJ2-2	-	AISTGATNTGELF
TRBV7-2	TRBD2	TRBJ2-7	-	ASSLLAGVPAEQY
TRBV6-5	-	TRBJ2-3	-	ASSYSLADTQY
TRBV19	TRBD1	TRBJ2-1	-	ASRDPRGTGYEQF
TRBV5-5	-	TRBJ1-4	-	ASSSQTTNEKLF
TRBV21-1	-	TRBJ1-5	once	ASSKSRRGEGSNQPQH
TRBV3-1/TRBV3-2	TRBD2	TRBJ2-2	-	ASSQDLRLAGGPGTGELF
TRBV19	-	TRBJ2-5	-	ASSILQETQY
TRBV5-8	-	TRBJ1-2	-	ASTIGGRGYT
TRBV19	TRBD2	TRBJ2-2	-	ASIVRGGLNTGELF
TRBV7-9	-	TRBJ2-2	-	ASSLKFDWGRGTGELF
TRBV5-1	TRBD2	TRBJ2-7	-	ASSANRVGLAGSSYEQY
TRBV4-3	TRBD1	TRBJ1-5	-	ASSPFLRDRDVGNQPQH
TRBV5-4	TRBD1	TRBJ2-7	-	ASSLAGQGAYEQY
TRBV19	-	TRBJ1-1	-	ASSVPGLRPEAF
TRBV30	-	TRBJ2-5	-	AWSIGQRETQY
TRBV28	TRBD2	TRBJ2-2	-	ASSIAGVDTGELF
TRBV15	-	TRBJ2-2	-	ATSRGYAGAAGELF
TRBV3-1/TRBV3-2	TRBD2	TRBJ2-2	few	ASSRTTSGRSGELF
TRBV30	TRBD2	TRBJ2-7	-	ACPRRENPYEQY
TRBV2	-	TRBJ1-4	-	ASRRVRNEKLF
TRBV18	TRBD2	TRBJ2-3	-	ASSPAGSTDTQY
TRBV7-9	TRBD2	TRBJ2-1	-	ASRRGRDNEQF
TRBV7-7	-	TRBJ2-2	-	ASSPGVDTGELF
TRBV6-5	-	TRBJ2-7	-	ASSRYQGLHEQY
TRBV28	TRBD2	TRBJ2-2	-	ASSRLARANTGELF
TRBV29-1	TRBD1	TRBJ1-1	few	SVRGGIDTEAF
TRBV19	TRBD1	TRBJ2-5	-	ASSIGTGGSGETQY
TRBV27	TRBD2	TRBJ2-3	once	ATGSGSTDTQY
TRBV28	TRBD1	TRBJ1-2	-	ASTQTGGGGYT
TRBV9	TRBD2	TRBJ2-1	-	ASSVVTSGNNEQF
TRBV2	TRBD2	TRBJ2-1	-	ASTLGTSGGNEQF
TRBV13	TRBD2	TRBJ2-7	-	ASSRGTGGRFYEQY
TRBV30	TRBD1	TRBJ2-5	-	AWSGGTVMKTQY
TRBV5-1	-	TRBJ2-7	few	ASSLGPGSYEQY